This entry is about one T cell receptor beta chain. The study assigned cohorts using participant-reported clinical history. TCRdb's table, derived via immunoSEQ multiplex PCR, lists solely in-frame clones and lacks some. This sample yields 370,000 or so clones, of which 70% to 90% are seen a single time; 1% to 1.5% belongs to the top ten. The sample comes from a study of blood T cell repertoires in COVID-19. About the research overall: Collection of acute and convalescent COVID-19 samples took place in the United States, Italy and Spain. The analysed material was cDNA or gDNA that came from T cells, B-cell-depleted T cells, or PBMCs.

Germline V gene data show CDR1 as MNHNY and CDR2 as SVGAGI (reference sequence). V gave up 5 bases and J gave up 3 bases; unmatched junction bases: 8. The CDR3 length is 15 residues. The chain links TRBV6-6 to TRBJ2-3; 7 bases fit TRBD2. The TCR sequence derives from a man aged 25-45 years who had recovered from COVID-19. The source material was PBMCs or T cells enriched from blood (not recorded which). CDR3 in amino acids: CASSQASGVTDTQYF. The CDR3 coding sequence is TGTGCCAGCAGTCAAGCCAGCGGGGTAACAGATACGCAGTATTTT.